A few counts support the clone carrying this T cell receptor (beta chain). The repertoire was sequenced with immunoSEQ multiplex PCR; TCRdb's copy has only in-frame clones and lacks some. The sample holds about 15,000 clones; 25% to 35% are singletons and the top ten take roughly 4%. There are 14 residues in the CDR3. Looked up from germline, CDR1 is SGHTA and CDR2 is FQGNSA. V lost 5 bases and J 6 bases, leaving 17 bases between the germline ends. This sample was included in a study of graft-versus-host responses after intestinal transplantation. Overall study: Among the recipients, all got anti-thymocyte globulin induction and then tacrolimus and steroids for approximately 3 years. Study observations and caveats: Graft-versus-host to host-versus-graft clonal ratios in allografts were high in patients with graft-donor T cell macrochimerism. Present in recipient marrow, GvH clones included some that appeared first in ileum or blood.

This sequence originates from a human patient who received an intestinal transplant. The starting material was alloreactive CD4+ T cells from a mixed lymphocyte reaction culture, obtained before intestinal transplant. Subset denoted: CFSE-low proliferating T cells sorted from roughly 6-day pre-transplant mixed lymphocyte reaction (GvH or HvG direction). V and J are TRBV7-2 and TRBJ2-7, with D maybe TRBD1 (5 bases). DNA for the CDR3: TGTGCCAGCAGCGACCGAATCAGGGCGGCCGAGCAGTACTTC. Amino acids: CASSDRIRAAEQYF.